The 17 T cell receptor beta chains presented below share a single source sample, sequenced in a study of shared clonotypes between healthy human individuals. Using immunoSEQ multiplex PCR, the repertoire was profiled, and TCRdb retains in-frame clones only, with some absent. The profile shows more than 1.2 million clones, 98% to 99% of them singletons. Sequencing was carried out using naive CD4+ T cells sorted from blood. The sample's subset: CD45RA+ positively selected. These TCRs come from a man aged 25-40 years in good health.

The V and J genes are TRBV6-5 and TRBJ2-7, with D tentatively TRBD1 (5 bases). The CDR3 has 14 amino acids. Trimming pared 7 bases from V and 2 bases from J, leaving 15 bases between. Germline V gene data show CDR1 as MNHEY and CDR2 as SVGAGI. The CDR3 spells CASKGLTFPYEQYF. The CDR3 nucleotides read TGTGCCAGCAAGGGGTTGACCTTTCCCTACGAGCAGTACTTC.

The CDR3: CASSLLAGMSNEQYF. The CDR3 DNA reads as TGCGCCAGCAGCTTGCTAGCGGGAATGTCCAACGAGCAGTACTTC. The chain links TRBV5-1 to TRBJ2-7; 9 bases are a match to TRBD2. After removal of 1 base from V and 5 bases from J, the junction contained 7 bases not matched to a gene. Germline values: CDR1 SGHRS, CDR2 YFSETQ. The CDR3 loop spans 15 amino acids.

The J gene is TRBJ1-1, the V gene TRBV5-1, with D unresolved. The germline V gene encodes CDR1 SGHRS and CDR2 YFSETQ. The V and J ends lost 0 bases and 8 bases respectively, with 14 bases between them. The CDR3 is 14 residues long. CDR3 nucleotide sequence: TGCGCCAGCAGCTTGGAACCGTCGGGAGCGGAAGCTTTCTTT. Translated: CASSLEPSGAEAFF.

CDR3 residues: CASSSGQGLNTGELFF. The CDR3 DNA reads as TGCGCCAGCAGCTCTGGACAGGGATTGAACACCGGGGAGCTGTTTTTT. The chain employs TRBV5-1 and TRBJ2-2; 8 positions match TRBD1. With 3 bases clipped from V and 1 base from J, the junction kept 5 bases outside the gene matches. CDR3 size: 16 residues. The V gene's germline CDR1 is SGHRS and CDR2 YFSETQ.

This clone showed up just once. The rearrangement joins TRBV28 to TRBJ2-7; D might be TRBD1 (5 bases). V lost 2 bases, J lost 3 bases, and 8 bases lay in between. CDR3 length: 13 amino acids. From germline, CDR1 is MDHEN and CDR2 SYDVKM. CDR3 coding DNA: TGTGCCAGCAGTTTAGGGGCGTACTACGAGCAGTACTTC. Translated: CASSLGAYYEQYF. Combining the CDR3 with reference TRBV28 and TRBJ2-7 gives the whole variable domain DVKVTQSSRYLVKRTGEKVFLECVQDMDHENMFWYRQDPGLGLRLIYFSYDVKMKEKGDIPEGYSVSREKKERFSLILESASTNQTSMYLCASSLGAYYEQYFGPGTRLTVT.

V is TRBV11-2 and J is TRBJ1-2, with D possibly being TRBD1 (5 bases). The germline V and J ends were trimmed by 5 bases and 7 bases, with 8 bases remaining between them. CDR3 length: 11 amino acids. Germline V gene data show CDR1 as SGHAT and CDR2 as FQNNGV. The CDR3, as DNA: TGTGCCAGCAGCCAGGGTCTTGGCTACACCTTC. It specifies CASSQGLGYTF.

This chain connects TRBV7-6 to TRBJ2-1, with D tentatively TRBD1 or TRBD2 (5 bases each). Trimming stripped 5 bases from V and 10 bases from J, with 24 bases between. This CDR3 has 16 amino acids. CDR1 and CDR2 (germline): SGHVS, FNYEAQ. CDR3 loop: CASSEIPGPGFREQFF. The DNA of the CDR3 is TGTGCCAGCAGCGAAATTCCGGGACCCGGTTTCCGGGAGCAGTTCTTC.

This clone was counted a single time. The chain has TRBV9 and TRBJ2-2; TRBD2 aligns across 11 bases. There are 21 residues in the CDR3. The germline gives CDR1 SGDLS, CDR2 YYNGEE. Trimming took 1 base from V and 6 from J; bases not matched to a gene: 20. This chain's CDR3 is CASSVRRGENTSGSNAGELFF. DNA of the CDR3: TGTGCCAGCAGCGTAAGGCGGGGGGAAAATACTAGCGGGAGTAATGCCGGGGAGCTGTTTTTT.

The rearrangement joins TRBV7-9 to TRBJ2-1; D might be TRBD2 (6 bases). The CDR3 consists of 13 residues. Germline CDR1 SEHNR, CDR2 FQNEAQ (reference sequence). Between the trimmed V and J ends, which lost 6 bases and 9 bases, there was a span of 15 bases. The CDR3, as DNA: TGTGCCAGCAGTTTTGGAGGGTTGGGTGAGCAGTTCTTC. Residues: CASSFGGLGEQFF.

This clone occurred once. The gene calls are TRBV7-9 and TRBJ2-3, with TRBD2 as a possible D gene (6 bases). Germline-derived CDR1 and CDR2 are SEHNR and FQNEAQ (reference sequence). CDR3 length equals 14 residues. Trimming stripped 3 bases from V and 6 bases from J, with 13 bases between. For the CDR3, the DNA is TGTGCCAGCAGCTTGGACCGGGGGTCGGATACGCAGTATTTT. Its translation: CASSLDRGSDTQYF.

This sequence joins TRBV5-4 and TRBJ2-7, with D tentatively TRBD1 or TRBD2 (5 bases each). The CDR3 length is 13 residues. The V and J ends lost 5 bases and 2 bases respectively, with 11 bases between them. CDR1 and CDR2 from the germline V gene are SGHNT and YYREEE (reference sequence). CDR3 in amino acids: CASSRDGAYEQYF. The CDR3 DNA reads as TGTGCCAGCAGTCGGGACGGAGCCTACGAGCAGTACTTC.

A note on this clone: In the same sample, other DNA sequences code for this CDR3. The chain recombines TRBV18 with TRBJ2-7; 8 bases are a match to TRBD1. The CDR3 has 14 residues. V shed 3 bases, J shed 4 bases, and the junction held 5 bases outside the gene matches. Germline CDR1 reads KGHSH; CDR2 reads LQKENI. The CDR3 bases are TGTGCCAGCTCACCTGACAGGGGACCATACGAGCAGTACTTC. It translates to CASSPDRGPYEQYF.

About this clone: This specimen includes other DNA sequences encoding the same CDR3. The chain is built from TRBV9 and TRBJ2-3, with D unresolved. V shed 0 bases and J shed 0 bases, with 5 bases lying between them. Germline values: CDR1 SGDLS, CDR2 YYNGEE. This CDR3 has 14 amino acids. The CDR3 loop reads CASSVGTSTDTQYF. CDR3 nucleotides: TGTGCCAGCAGCGTAGGAACTAGCACAGATACGCAGTATTTT.

The chain links TRBV7-2 to TRBJ2-7, with D perhaps matching TRBD2 (7 bases). Trimming left V 7 bases short and J 4 bases short, with 20 bases between. This CDR3 comprises 15 residues. In germline, CDR1 is SGHTA, CDR2 FQGNSA. CDR3 in amino acids: CASNLGASGFYEQYF. CDR3 in DNA: TGTGCCAGCAACTTGGGGGCTAGCGGATTTTACGAGCAGTACTTC.

The chain uses TRBV6-5 and TRBJ2-7, with TRBD2 identical over 7 bases. V lost 4 bases and J lost 2; bases outside the gene matches: 8. The CDR3 runs 15 residues. CDR1 and CDR2 from the germline V gene are MNHEY and SVGAGI. The CDR3 here is CASSFRAGATYEQYF. In DNA form, the CDR3 reads TGTGCCAGCAGTTTTAGGGCGGGAGCAACCTACGAGCAGTACTTC.

The rearrangement uses TRBV2 and TRBJ2-2, with a tentative D call TRBD2 (5 bases). Deletions cut 9 bases from V and 4 bases from J, with 24 bases between. CDR3 length equals 17 residues. The germline CDR1 and CDR2 sequences are SNHLY and FYNNEI. The CDR3 spells CASRRAGPAEPTGELFF. CDR3 coding DNA: TGTGCCAGTCGAAGGGCGGGTCCCGCCGAACCCACCGGGGAGCTGTTTTTT. Based on the CDR3 plus reference TRBV2 and TRBJ2-2, the full variable domain is EPEVTQTPSHQVTQMGQEVILRCVPISNHLYFYWYRQILGQKVEFLVSFYNNEISEKSEIFDDQFSVERPDGSNFTLKIRSTKLEDSAMYFCASRRAGPAEPTGELFFGEGSRLTVL.

J is TRBJ2-5 and V is TRBV2, with 8 bases that match TRBD1. The CDR3 consists of 14 residues. Germline V gene lookup returns CDR1 SNHLY and CDR2 FYNNEI. V was clipped by 6 bases and J by 5 bases; unmatched bases: 8. CDR3 protein: CASRGRGRRETQYF. CDR3 sequence (DNA): TGTGCCAGCAGGGGCAGGGGGCGCCGGGAGACCCAGTACTTC.